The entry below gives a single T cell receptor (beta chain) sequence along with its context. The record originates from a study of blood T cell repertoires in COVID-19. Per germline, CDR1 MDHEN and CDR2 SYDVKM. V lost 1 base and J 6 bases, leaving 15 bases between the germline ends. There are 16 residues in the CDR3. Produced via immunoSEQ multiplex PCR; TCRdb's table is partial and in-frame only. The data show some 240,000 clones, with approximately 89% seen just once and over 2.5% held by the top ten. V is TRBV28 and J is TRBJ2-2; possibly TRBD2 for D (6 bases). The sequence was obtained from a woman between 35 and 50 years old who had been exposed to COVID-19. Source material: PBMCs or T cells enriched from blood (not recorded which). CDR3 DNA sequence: TGTGCCAGCAGTTTATCCGGGAGTAGTTTTCCCGGGGAGCTGTTTTTT. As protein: CASSLSGSSFPGELFF.